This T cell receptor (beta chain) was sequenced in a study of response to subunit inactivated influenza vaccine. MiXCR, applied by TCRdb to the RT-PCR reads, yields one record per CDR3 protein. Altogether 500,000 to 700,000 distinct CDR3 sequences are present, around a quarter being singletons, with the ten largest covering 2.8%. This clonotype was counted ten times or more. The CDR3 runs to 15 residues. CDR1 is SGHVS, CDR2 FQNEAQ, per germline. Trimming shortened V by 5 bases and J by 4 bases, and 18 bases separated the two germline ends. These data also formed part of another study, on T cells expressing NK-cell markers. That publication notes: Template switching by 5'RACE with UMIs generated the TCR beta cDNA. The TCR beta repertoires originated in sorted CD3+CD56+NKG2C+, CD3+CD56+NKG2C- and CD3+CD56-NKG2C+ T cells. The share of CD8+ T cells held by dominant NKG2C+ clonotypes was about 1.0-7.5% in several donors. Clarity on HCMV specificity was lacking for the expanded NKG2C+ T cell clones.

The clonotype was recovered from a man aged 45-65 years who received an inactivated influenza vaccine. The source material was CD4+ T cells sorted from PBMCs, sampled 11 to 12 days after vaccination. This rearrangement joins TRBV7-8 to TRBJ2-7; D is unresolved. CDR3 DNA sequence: TGTGCCAGCAGCCCCTCGTTTTTACGCCTTTACGAGCAGTACTTC. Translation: CASSPSFLRLYEQYF.